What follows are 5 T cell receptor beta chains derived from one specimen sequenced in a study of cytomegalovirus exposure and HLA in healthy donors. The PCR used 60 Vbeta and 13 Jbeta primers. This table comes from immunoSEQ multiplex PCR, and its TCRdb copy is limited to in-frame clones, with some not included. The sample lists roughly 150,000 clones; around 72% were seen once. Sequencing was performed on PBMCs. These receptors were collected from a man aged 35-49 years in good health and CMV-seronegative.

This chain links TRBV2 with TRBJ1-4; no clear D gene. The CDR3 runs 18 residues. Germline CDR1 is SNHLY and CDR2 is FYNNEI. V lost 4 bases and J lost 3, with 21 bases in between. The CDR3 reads CASSGPLLTRAANEKLFF. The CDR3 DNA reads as TGTGCCAGCAGTGGCCCCTTACTTACGAGAGCGGCTAATGAAAAACTGTTTTTT.

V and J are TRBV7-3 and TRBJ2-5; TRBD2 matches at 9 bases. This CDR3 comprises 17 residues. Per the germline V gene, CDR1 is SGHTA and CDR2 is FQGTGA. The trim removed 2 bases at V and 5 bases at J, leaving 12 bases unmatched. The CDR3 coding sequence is TGTGCCAGCAGCTTATCCCCCCCGGGCGGGGGGGAGGAGACCCAGTACTTC. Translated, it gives CASSLSPPGGGEETQYF.

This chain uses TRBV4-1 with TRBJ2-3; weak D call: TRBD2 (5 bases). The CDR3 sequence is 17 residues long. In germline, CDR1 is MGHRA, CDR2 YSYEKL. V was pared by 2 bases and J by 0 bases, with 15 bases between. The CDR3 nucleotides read TGCGCCAGCAGCCAAAGGTCCCTCCGGGATAGCACAGATACGCAGTATTTT. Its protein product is CASSQRSLRDSTDTQYF.

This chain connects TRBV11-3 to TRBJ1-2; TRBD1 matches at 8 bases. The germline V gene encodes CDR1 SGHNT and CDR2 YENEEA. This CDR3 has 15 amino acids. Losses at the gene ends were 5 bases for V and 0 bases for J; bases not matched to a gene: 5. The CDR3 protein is CASSTGQGANYGYTF. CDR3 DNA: TGTGCCAGCAGCACCGGACAGGGAGCTAACTATGGCTACACCTTC. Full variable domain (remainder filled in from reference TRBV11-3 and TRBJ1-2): EAGVVQSPRYKIIEKKQPVAFWCNPISGHNTLYWYLQNLGQGPELLIRYENEEAVDDSQLPKDRFSAERLKGVDSTLKIQPAELGDSAVYLCASSTGQGANYGYTFGSGTRLTVV.

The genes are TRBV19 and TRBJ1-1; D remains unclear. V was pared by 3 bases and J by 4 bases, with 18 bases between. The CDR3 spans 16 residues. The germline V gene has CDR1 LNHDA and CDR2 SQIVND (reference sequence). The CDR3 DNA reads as TGTGCCAGTAGTATGGTGGGATCCGCCCGGGGCACTGAAGCTTTCTTT. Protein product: CASSMVGSARGTEAFF.